The 2 T cell receptor beta chains below come from one sample, sequenced in a study of lymphopenia after photon versus proton radiotherapy. The data were produced by immunoSEQ multiplex PCR, yet TCRdb's version contains in-frame clones alone and is incomplete. Of tens of thousands of clones listed, approximately 87% are singletons. The source material was peripheral blood, sampled from a patient treated with proton-based radiotherapy. The receptors were sampled from a woman aged 55 to 70 with cholangiocarcinoma. Some clones in this sample may be carry-over from other donors' samples.

The J gene is TRBJ2-3, the V gene TRBV10-3; the match to TRBD2 covers 7 bases. The CDR3 is made up of 14 amino acids. Germline CDR1 is ENHRY and CDR2 is SYGVKD. With V trimmed by 9 bases and J by 7 bases, 13 bases remained unmatched. The CDR3 DNA follows: TGTGCCATAGCGGGAAGCGGTTCCAAGAATACGCAGTATTTT. This sequence encodes CAIAGSGSKNTQYF.

The V gene is TRBV18, the J gene TRBJ2-5; D unresolved. Between the trimmed V and J ends, which lost 3 bases and 7 bases, there was a span of 12 bases. The CDR3 loop spans 13 amino acids. Germline V gene lookup returns CDR1 KGHSH and CDR2 LQKENI. The CDR3 sequence is CASSPSNPGTQYF. The CDR3 DNA sequence: TGTGCCAGCTCACCCTCGAACCCGGGGACCCAGTACTTC.